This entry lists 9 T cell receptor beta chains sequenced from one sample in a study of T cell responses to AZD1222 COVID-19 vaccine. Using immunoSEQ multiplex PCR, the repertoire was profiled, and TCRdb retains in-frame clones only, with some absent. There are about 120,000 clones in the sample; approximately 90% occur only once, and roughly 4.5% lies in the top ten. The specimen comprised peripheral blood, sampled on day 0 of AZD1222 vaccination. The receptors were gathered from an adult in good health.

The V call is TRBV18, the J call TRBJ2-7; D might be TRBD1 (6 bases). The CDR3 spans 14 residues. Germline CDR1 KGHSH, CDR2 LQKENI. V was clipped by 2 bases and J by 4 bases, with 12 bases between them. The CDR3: CASSPAGEFYEQYF. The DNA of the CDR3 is TGTGCCAGCTCACCAGCAGGGGAGTTTTACGAGCAGTACTTC.

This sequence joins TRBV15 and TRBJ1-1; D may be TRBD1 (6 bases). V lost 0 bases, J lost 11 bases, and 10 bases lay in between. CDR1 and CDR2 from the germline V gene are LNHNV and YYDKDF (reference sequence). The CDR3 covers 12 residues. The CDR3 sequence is CATSREQGGAFF. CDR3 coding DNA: TGTGCCACCAGCAGAGAACAGGGTGGTGCTTTCTTT.

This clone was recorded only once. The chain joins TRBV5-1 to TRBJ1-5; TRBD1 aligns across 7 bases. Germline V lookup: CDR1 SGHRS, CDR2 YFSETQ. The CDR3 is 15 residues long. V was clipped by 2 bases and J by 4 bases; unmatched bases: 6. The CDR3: CASSLGTDTNQPQHF. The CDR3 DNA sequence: TGCGCCAGCAGCTTAGGGACAGATACGAATCAGCCCCAGCATTTT.

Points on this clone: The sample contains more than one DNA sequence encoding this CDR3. This chain's CDR3 is CASSSRTGSSYEQYF. Here the CDR3 DNA reads TGCGCCAGCAGCTCGAGGACAGGGAGCTCCTACGAGCAGTACTTC. The chain carries TRBV5-1 and TRBJ2-7, with TRBD1 matching 8 bases. The V and J ends lost 3 bases and 0 bases, in that order; junction bases with no gene match: 5. CDR1 and CDR2 (germline): SGHRS, YFSETQ. The CDR3 has 15 amino acids.

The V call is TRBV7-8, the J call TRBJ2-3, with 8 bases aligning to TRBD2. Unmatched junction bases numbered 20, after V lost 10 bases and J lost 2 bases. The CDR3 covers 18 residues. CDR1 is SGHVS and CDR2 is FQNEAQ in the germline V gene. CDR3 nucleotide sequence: TGTGCCACTACAACCGCAGGAACCGGCGGGGGGACCACAGATACGCAGTATTTT. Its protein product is CATTTAGTGGGTTDTQYF. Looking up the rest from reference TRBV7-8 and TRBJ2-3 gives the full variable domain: GAGVSQSPRYKVAKRGQDVALRCDPISGHVSLFWYQQALGQGPEFLTYFQNEAQLDKSGLPSDRFFAERPEGSVSTLKIQRTQQEDSAVYLCATTTAGTGGGTTDTQYFGPGTRLTVL.

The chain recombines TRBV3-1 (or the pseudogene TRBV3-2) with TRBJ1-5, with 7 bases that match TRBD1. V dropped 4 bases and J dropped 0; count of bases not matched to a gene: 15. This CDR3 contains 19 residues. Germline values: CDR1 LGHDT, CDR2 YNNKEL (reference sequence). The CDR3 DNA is TGTGCCAGCAGCCGGTTCCCCCCTGGGACAGCAACTAGCAATCAGCCCCAGCATTTT. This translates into CASSRFPPGTATSNQPQHF.

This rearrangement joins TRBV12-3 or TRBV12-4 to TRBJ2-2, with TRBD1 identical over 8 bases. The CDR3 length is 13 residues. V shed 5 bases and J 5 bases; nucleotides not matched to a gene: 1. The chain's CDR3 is CASSRTGTGELFF. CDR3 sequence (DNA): TGTGCCAGCAGTAGGACAGGGACCGGGGAGCTGTTTTTT.

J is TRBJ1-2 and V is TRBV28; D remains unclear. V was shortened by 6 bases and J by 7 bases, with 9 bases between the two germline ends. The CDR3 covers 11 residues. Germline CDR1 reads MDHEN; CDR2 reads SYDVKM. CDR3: CASRVSGGYTF. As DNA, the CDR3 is TGTGCCAGCAGAGTCAGCGGTGGCTACACCTTC.

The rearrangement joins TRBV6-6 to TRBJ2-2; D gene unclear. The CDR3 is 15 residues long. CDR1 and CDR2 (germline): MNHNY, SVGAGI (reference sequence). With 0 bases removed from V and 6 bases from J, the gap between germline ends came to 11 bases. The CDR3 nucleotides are TGTGCCAGCAGTTACTCGAGGCTAGGGCCCGGGGAGCTGTTTTTT. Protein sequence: CASSYSRLGPGELFF.